The 13 T cell receptor beta chains presented below share a single source sample, sequenced in a study of blood T cell repertoires in COVID-19. Clones were sequenced by immunoSEQ multiplex PCR, and TCRdb holds only the in-frame ones, with some missing. The table lists some 290,000 clones, about 90% of them singletons. Sequencing was done on a sample of peripheral blood. The receptors stem from a woman aged 25 to 45 with COVID-19, enrolled during active disease.

The V call is TRBV7-3, the J call TRBJ1-1, with D maybe TRBD1 (5 bases). The germline CDR1 and CDR2 sequences are SGHTA and FQGTGA. V shed 6 bases and J shed 1 base, with 9 bases lying between them. CDR3 size: 13 residues. Written as DNA, the CDR3 is TGTGCCAGCAGTCGACAGACGAACACTGAAGCTTTCTTT. This translates into CASSRQTNTEAFF.

The V and J genes are TRBV2 and TRBJ1-4, with 11 nucleotides matching TRBD1. Germline-derived CDR1 and CDR2 are SNHLY and FYNNEI. This CDR3 has 17 residues. Unmatched junction bases numbered 11, after V lost 3 bases and J lost 8 bases. The CDR3 is CASSDPTPGQGGEKLFF. CDR3 coding DNA: TGTGCCAGCAGTGACCCCACACCGGGACAGGGGGGAGAAAAACTGTTTTTT.

J is TRBJ1-4 and V is TRBV4-1; D gene uncertain. Germline CDR1 MGHRA, CDR2 YSYEKL. V shed 0 bases and J shed 1 base, with 18 bases lying between them. The length of the CDR3 is 19 residues. In nucleotides, the CDR3 is TGCGCCAGCAGCCAAGAAGGGAGGGTAGGCACGCTAACTAATGAAAAACTGTTTTTT. Protein product: CASSQEGRVGTLTNEKLFF.

The chain is built from TRBV7-9 and TRBJ1-6; unclear D gene. Trimming took 3 bases from V and 9 from J, leaving 12 bases between them. The CDR3 is 14 residues long. The V gene's germline CDR1 is SEHNR and CDR2 FQNEAQ (reference sequence). CDR3 sequence: CASSFDSASSPLHF. The CDR3 region has the DNA TGTGCCAGCAGCTTTGATAGCGCCTCTTCACCCCTCCACTTT.

The chain couples TRBV3-1 (or the pseudogene TRBV3-2) to TRBJ2-7; 8 nucleotides match TRBD2. This CDR3 has 15 amino acids. Trimming removed 0 bases from V and 3 bases from J; junction bases left unmatched: 4. The germline V gene has CDR1 LGHDT and CDR2 YNNKEL (reference sequence). CDR3 loop: CASSQEGLVNYEQYF. In nucleotides, the CDR3 is TGTGCCAGCAGCCAAGAGGGACTAGTGAACTACGAGCAGTACTTC.

The rearrangement uses TRBV14 and TRBJ2-5; the match to TRBD1 covers 11 bases. The germline CDR1 and CDR2 sequences are SGHDN and FVKESK. With V trimmed by 4 bases and J by 2 bases, 6 bases remained unmatched. CDR3 size: 16 residues. CDR3 coding DNA: TGTGCCAGCAGCCGTCGGGACAGGGGGGTTCAAGAGACCCAGTACTTC. This encodes CASSRRDRGVQETQYF.

The V and J genes are TRBV15 and TRBJ2-1; TRBD2 matches at 12 bases. The V and J ends lost 0 bases and 3 bases, in that order; junction bases with no gene match: 6. From germline, CDR1 is LNHNV and CDR2 YYDKDF (reference sequence). This CDR3 is built from 18 residues. The CDR3, as DNA: TGTGCCACCAGCAGAGACTCTAGCGGGAGGGCCTTCTACAATGAGCAGTTCTTC. Its protein product is CATSRDSSGRAFYNEQFF.

The chain has TRBV7-2 and TRBJ2-5; perhaps TRBD1 as D (6 bases). The germline V gene encodes CDR1 SGHTA and CDR2 FQGNSA. There are 14 residues in the CDR3. Trimming stripped 5 bases from V and 1 base from J, with 11 bases between. The CDR3 loop reads CASSPSRGQETQYF. The CDR3 bases are TGTGCCAGCAGCCCCAGCAGGGGCCAAGAGACCCAGTACTTC.

The chain recombines TRBV27 with TRBJ2-3; 14 nucleotides agree with TRBD2. Unmatched junction bases numbered 2, after V lost 5 bases and J lost 4 bases. Germline assignment: CDR1 MNHEY and CDR2 SMNVEV (reference sequence). The CDR3 sequence is 15 residues long. CDR3 amino acids: CASSRLAGGADTQYF. DNA for the CDR3: TGTGCCAGCAGTAGACTAGCGGGAGGGGCAGATACGCAGTATTTT.

The chain employs TRBV30 and TRBJ2-7; possible D gene TRBD1, 5 bases. The CDR3 consists of 12 residues. Trimming took 3 bases from V and 5 from J, leaving 11 bases between them. Germline values: CDR1 GTSNPN, CDR2 SVGIG (reference sequence). CDR3: CAWSLQENEQYF. The CDR3 nucleotides read TGTGCCTGGAGCTTACAGGAAAACGAGCAGTACTTC. The whole variable domain, filled in from reference TRBV30 and TRBJ2-7, reads SQTIHQWPATLVQPVGSPLSLECTVEGTSNPNLYWYRQAAGRGLQLLFYSVGIGQISSEVPQNLSASRPQDRQFILSSKKLLLSDSGFYLCAWSLQENEQYFGPGTRLTVT.

The chain combines TRBV10-3 with TRBJ1-4; the match to TRBD1 covers 10 bases. The CDR3 runs 13 residues. The V gene's germline CDR1 is ENHRY and CDR2 SYGVKD. V lost 8 bases to trimming and J lost 5 bases; unmatched junction nucleotides: 2. The chain's CDR3 is CAIRGQGNEKLFF. For the CDR3, the DNA is TGTGCCATCCGGGGACAGGGGAATGAAAAACTGTTTTTT.

This chain connects TRBV2 to TRBJ2-5; no firm D call. The germline V gene encodes CDR1 SNHLY and CDR2 FYNNEI. The CDR3 runs 13 residues. The V gene lost 1 base and the J gene lost 0 bases, with 3 bases spanning the gap. The CDR3 sequence: CASSEVNQETQYF. DNA of the CDR3: TGTGCCAGCAGTGAAGTAAACCAAGAGACCCAGTACTTC.

V gene TRBV15 combines with J gene TRBJ1-3; no reliable D call. Per germline, CDR1 LNHNV and CDR2 YYDKDF (reference sequence). This CDR3 is built from 12 residues. V gave up 4 bases and J gave up 4 bases, with 5 bases separating them. CDR3 DNA sequence: TGTGCCACCAGCACCGTGGGAAACACCATATATTTT. As protein: CATSTVGNTIYF.